This TCR beta chain was sequenced for a study of blood T cells in healthy people across ages. The V end lost 0 bases, the J end lost 0 bases, and 9 bases lay between the germline ends. Germline V CDR1 and CDR2: MGHDK, SYGVNS. CDR3 length: 16 amino acids. For the second PCR, which ran for 7 to 11 cycles, a sample-barcoded 5' primer and a J-beta primer mix were used. One entry per CDR3 protein, called by TCRdb with MiXCR from the 5' RACE reads. Among about 1.1 million distinct CDR3 sequences listed, 30% to 40% were seen once. The rearrangement links TRBV25-1 to TRBJ2-1; D may be TRBD1 (6 bases). The receptor comes from a man younger than 35 in good health. Sequenced: blood. The CDR3 DNA follows: TGTGCCAGCAGTGAATACGGCAGGGGCTCCTACAATGAGCAGTTCTTC. Protein sequence: CASSEYGRGSYNEQFF.